Listed below are T cell receptor beta chains from one sample, sequenced in a study of blood T cell repertoires in COVID-19. The method was immunoSEQ multiplex PCR; TCRdb's version includes in-frame clones alone and lacks a portion of them. The data contain over 110,000 clones, around 89% of them singletons. Sequencing was done on a sample of peripheral blood. The receptors here all came from a human donor in a cohort sampled during active COVID-19. CDR3s include the opening cysteine and the closing phenylalanine or tryptophan. A D gene is named only where the DNA matches it firmly.

j_call	v_call	d_call	cdr3_aa
TRBJ1-4	TRBV4-1	.	CASSPRATTNEKLFF
TRBJ2-2	TRBV2	.	CASRRGTGELFF
TRBJ2-3	TRBV11-3	TRBD2	CASSLTSGYTDTQYF
TRBJ2-3	TRBV4-2	TRBD2	CASSQDSAGVSTDTQYF
TRBJ2-3	TRBV9	TRBD1	CASSVVKGASTDTQYF
TRBJ2-1	TRBV7-6	TRBD2	CASSLGAGGGYEQFF
TRBJ1-6	TRBV30	.	CAWKYTGSSPLHF
TRBJ1-3	TRBV3-1/TRBV3-2	TRBD1	CASSLQGSSGNTIYF
TRBJ1-2	TRBV7-8	.	CASSPLPLGYTF
TRBJ1-1	TRBV2	TRBD1	CASSGTGSIGAFF
TRBJ1-6	TRBV5-6	.	CASSLNRRDNSPLHF
TRBJ2-2	TRBV4-1	TRBD1	CASSQRRGLNTGELFF
TRBJ1-1	TRBV7-9	.	CASSLDSKAFF
TRBJ1-2	TRBV6-5	.	CASSMDSNYGYTF
TRBJ1-2	TRBV7-8	.	CASSPRVYGYTF
TRBJ2-7	TRBV10-3	.	CASAGDTLYEQYF
TRBJ2-3	TRBV5-1	.	CASSLSGVTDTQYF
TRBJ2-1	TRBV2	TRBD1	CASKKDRGSYNEQFF
TRBJ2-2	TRBV11-3	.	CASSPYWGAGTGELFF
TRBJ2-3	TRBV11-1	.	CASCTGEGEASPQYF
TRBJ2-3	TRBV5-8	TRBD2	CASSLEAGGPDTQYF
TRBJ1-6	TRBV5-4	TRBD1	CASRPGTGDSPLHF
TRBJ2-1	TRBV7-9	TRBD2	CASSPGPTSGGSSYNEQFF
TRBJ2-5	TRBV5-4	TRBD2	CASSLGTSGGLQETQYF
TRBJ1-2	TRBV9	.	CASSVEVSGATGYTF
TRBJ1-2	TRBV27	.	CASSWDEGRYGYTF
TRBJ1-6	TRBV21-1	.	CASKGRYNSPLHF
TRBJ1-6	TRBV27	.	CASSGMHHSPLHF
TRBJ1-3	TRBV9	.	CASGGISGNTIYF
TRBJ1-1	TRBV19	TRBD1	CASSLQGWTEAFF
TRBJ2-1	TRBV18	.	CASSPGRSYNEQFF